This T cell receptor (beta chain) was found in a study of control samples from healthy donors and cancer patients. This CDR3 is 11 amino acids long. V dropped 6 bases and J dropped 10 bases, with 12 bases sitting between them. The assay was immunoSEQ multiplex PCR, and TCRdb's table has in-frame clones only and misses some. The table records a few hundred thousand clones, about 93% of them present only once. This TCR derives from a man in his forties or fifties with head and neck cancer. The V call is TRBV12-3 or TRBV12-4, the J call TRBJ1-2; D possibly corresponds to TRBD1 (5 bases). The sequenced material came from PBMCs. CDR3 in DNA: TGTGCCAGCAGCCTGGGGCTGATCTACACCTTC. Protein: CASSLGLIYTF.